The next 21 T cell receptor beta chains were all read from a single sample in a study of vaccination effects on CD4 cells after COVID-19. TCRdb's copy holds only in-frame clones and misses some; the assay was immunoSEQ multiplex PCR. The sample lists 17,000 or so clones, around 70% occurring once. Their antigens remain unidentified. Antigen-specific CD4+ T cells were expanded (with viral peptide pools) by the ViraFEST assay ahead of sequencing. Having been cultured for about 10 days, the cells underwent CD4+ T cell isolation. PCR confirmed that the person was infected with SARS-CoV-2 between March and December 2020. Either the mRNA-1273 or the BNT162b2 vaccine was given to participants as two doses. The sequencing here drew on CD4+ T cells from PBMCs cultured with SARS-CoV-2 spike peptides, taken after COVID-19 vaccination. These receptor sequences come from a human donor who had a prior SARS-CoV-2 infection.

The chain uses TRBV4-1 and TRBJ2-7, with a tentative D call TRBD2 (6 bases). From germline, CDR1 is MGHRA and CDR2 YSYEKL. Between the trimmed V and J ends, which lost 5 bases and 7 bases, there was a span of 21 bases. The CDR3 length is 15 residues. CDR3 in amino acids: CASSSEGWEVGEQYF. The CDR3 DNA reads as TGCGCCAGCAGCTCTGAAGGGTGGGAGGTCGGGGAGCAGTACTTC.

The chain recombines TRBV6-6 with TRBJ1-6; the match to TRBD1 covers 7 bases. The germline V gene has CDR1 MNHNY and CDR2 SVGAGI (reference sequence). The CDR3 extends over 14 amino acids. Unmatched junction bases numbered 5, after V lost 7 bases and J lost 5 bases. The CDR3: CASKRQGNNSPLHF. The CDR3 region has the DNA TGTGCCAGCAAAAGACAGGGAAATAATTCACCCCTCCACTTT.

This clone came up once. This chain uses TRBV27 with TRBJ2-7; D may match TRBD1 or TRBD2 (5 bases each). Per germline, CDR1 MNHEY and CDR2 SMNVEV (reference sequence). The CDR3 contains 14 residues. V was clipped by 6 bases and J by 5 bases, with 17 bases between them. In DNA, the CDR3 is TGTGCCAGCAGGTTGGGGGTTTGGGTAAACGAGCAGTACTTC. It yields the protein CASRLGVWVNEQYF.

The chain joins TRBV6-2 or TRBV6-3 to TRBJ2-2; weak D call: TRBD2 (6 bases). Trimming left V 6 bases short and J 4 bases short, with 21 bases between. Germline V gene data show CDR1 as MNHEY and CDR2 as SVGEGT. CDR3 length: 17 amino acids. The chain's CDR3 is CASSPLFERVRTGELFF. The CDR3 DNA follows: TGTGCCAGCAGCCCCCTTTTTGAGCGGGTTCGCACCGGGGAGCTGTTTTTT.

The V gene is TRBV7-2, the J gene TRBJ1-5; possible D gene TRBD1, 5 bases. CDR1 SGHTA and CDR2 FQGNSA come from the germline V gene. V shed 4 bases and J shed 3 bases, with 13 bases lying between them. The CDR3 loop spans 15 amino acids. CDR3 DNA sequence: TGTGCCAGCAGCTCACACGGGACGGCCAATCAGCCCCAGCATTTT. It yields the protein CASSSHGTANQPQHF.

J is TRBJ1-2 and V is TRBV4-2; D is ambiguous. The V end was cut by 2 bases, the J end by 8 bases, with 18 bases between. Germline-derived CDR1 and CDR2 are LGHNA and YNFKEQ. This CDR3 spans 15 amino acids. The CDR3 region is CASSQIDPTPAGYTF. CDR3 DNA: TGTGCCAGCAGCCAAATCGATCCGACCCCGGCAGGCTACACCTTC.

The chain is built from TRBV11-1 and TRBJ1-1; D may be TRBD1 (5 bases). Germline values: CDR1 SGHAT, CDR2 FQDESV (reference sequence). This CDR3 has 13 amino acids. Trimming removed 3 bases from V and 5 bases from J, with 10 bases in between. CDR3 loop: CASSFTGRTEAFF. Written as DNA, the CDR3 is TGTGCCAGCAGCTTTACAGGCCGGACTGAAGCTTTCTTT.

The chain has TRBV11-2 and TRBJ2-7; D gene ambiguous. Per the germline V gene, CDR1 is SGHAT and CDR2 is FQNNGV. Trimming removed 5 bases at V and 4 bases at J, with 9 bases between. This CDR3 comprises 12 residues. DNA for the CDR3: TGTGCCAGCAGCCTTCAGGATTACGAGCAGTACTTC. Translated, it gives CASSLQDYEQYF. Variable domain in full (rest from reference TRBV11-2 and TRBJ2-7): EAGVAQSPRYKIIEKRQSVAFWCNPISGHATLYWYQQILGQGPKLLIQFQNNGVVDDSQLPKDRFSAERLKGVDSTLKIQPAKLEDSAVYLCASSLQDYEQYFGPGTRLTVT.

This clone was seen a handful of times. The chain links TRBV28 to TRBJ1-1; D gene ambiguous. Germline V lookup: CDR1 MDHEN, CDR2 SYDVKM. V was clipped by 3 bases and J by 1 base, with 15 bases between them. The CDR3 spans 16 residues. The CDR3 protein is CASSFHGGRSNTEAFF. As DNA, the CDR3 is TGTGCCAGCAGTTTCCATGGAGGACGGTCGAACACTGAAGCTTTCTTT.

The chain employs TRBV18 and TRBJ2-7; 10 bases align to TRBD2. The CDR3 totals 19 residues. V gave up 4 bases and J gave up 1 base; unmatched junction bases: 16. Germline V gene sequence: CDR1 KGHSH, CDR2 LQKENI. The DNA of the CDR3 is TGTGCCAGCTCACTCCGCGCTAGCGGGGGAGTACAGACATCCTACGAGCAGTACTTC. Its protein is CASSLRASGGVQTSYEQYF.

This sequence joins TRBV4-1 and TRBJ1-6, with D uncertain. The CDR3 consists of 14 residues. Germline loops: CDR1 MGHRA, CDR2 YSYEKL. V lost 1 base and J lost 7, with 8 bases in between. CDR3 in amino acids: CASSQGPINSPLHF. CDR3 in DNA: TGCGCCAGCAGCCAAGGGCCCATAAATTCACCCCTCCACTTT.

The V call is TRBV14, the J call TRBJ2-5, with 13 bases fitting TRBD2. CDR1 is SGHDN and CDR2 is FVKESK in the germline V gene. The trim removed 2 bases at V and 5 bases at J, leaving 11 bases unmatched. The CDR3 extends over 18 amino acids. CDR3 in DNA: TGTGCCAGCAGCCAAAAGGGGAGGACTAGCGGGAGATTTGAGACCCAGTACTTC. Protein sequence: CASSQKGRTSGRFETQYF. The complete variable domain, with remaining parts taken from reference TRBV14 and TRBJ2-5, reads EAGVTQFPSHSVIEKGQTVTLRCDPISGHDNLYWYRRVMGKEIKFLLHFVKESKQDESGMPNNRFLAERTGGTYSTLKVQPAELEDSGVYFCASSQKGRTSGRFETQYFGPGTRLLVL.

The V call is TRBV2, the J call TRBJ2-1; 12 nucleotides agree with TRBD2. Germline loops: CDR1 SNHLY, CDR2 FYNNEI. The V gene end was trimmed by 5 bases and the J gene end by 9 bases; junction bases not matched to a gene: 8. The CDR3 totals 15 residues. The CDR3 spells CASSYLAGGPSEQFF. The CDR3, as DNA: TGTGCCAGCAGTTATCTAGCGGGAGGGCCGAGTGAGCAGTTCTTC.

The chain combines TRBV5-1 with TRBJ2-5, with D unresolved. The CDR3 sequence is 13 residues long. Between the trimmed V and J ends, which lost 0 bases and 1 base, there was a span of 4 bases. Germline V gene lookup returns CDR1 SGHRS and CDR2 YFSETQ. CDR3: CASSLGFQETQYF. The CDR3 DNA reads as TGCGCCAGCAGCTTGGGTTTCCAAGAGACCCAGTACTTC.

This chain connects TRBV2 to TRBJ2-1; 9 bases agree with TRBD2. The CDR3 is 17 residues long. Germline CDR1 SNHLY, CDR2 FYNNEI. The V gene end was trimmed by 6 bases and the J gene end by 8 bases; junction bases not matched to a gene: 17. This chain's CDR3 is CASSPGTSSRLFYEQFF. In nucleotides, the CDR3 is TGTGCCAGCAGCCCCGGGACTAGCTCAAGGCTGTTTTATGAGCAGTTCTTC.

V and J are TRBV6-2 or TRBV6-3 and TRBJ1-2; perhaps TRBD1 as D (6 bases). The CDR3 sequence is 15 residues long. Germline V lookup: CDR1 MNHEY, CDR2 SVGEGT. V lost 5 bases to trimming and J lost 2 bases, with 15 bases between them. The CDR3 sequence: CASSLQGGLNYGYTF. CDR3 in DNA: TGTGCCAGCAGTCTACAGGGAGGCCTCAACTATGGCTACACCTTC.

The chain carries TRBV28 and TRBJ1-6; no firm D call. V lost 8 bases and J 10 bases, leaving 12 bases between the germline ends. Germline CDR1 MDHEN, CDR2 SYDVKM. The CDR3 covers 12 residues. This CDR3 reads CASGGGRSPLHF. CDR3 nucleotide sequence: TGTGCCAGCGGAGGAGGCCGGTCACCCCTCCACTTT.

This rearrangement joins TRBV29-1 to TRBJ2-7; no clear D. The germline V and J ends were trimmed by 7 bases and 0 bases, with 7 bases remaining between them. The CDR3 runs 11 residues. The germline CDR1 and CDR2 sequences are SQVTM and ANQGSEA. The CDR3 spells CSARTSYEQYF. CDR3 coding DNA: TGCAGCGCTCGGACCTCCTACGAGCAGTACTTC.

This clone was seen a handful of times. The chain employs TRBV5-1 and TRBJ2-6; D unclear. The germline V gene encodes CDR1 SGHRS and CDR2 YFSETQ. Trimming removed 3 bases at V and 6 bases at J, with 7 bases between. The CDR3 extends over 13 amino acids. The CDR3 sequence: CASSYESANVLTF. The CDR3 DNA reads as TGCGCCAGCAGCTACGAGTCGGCCAACGTCCTGACTTTC. The whole variable domain, remainder taken from reference TRBV5-1 and TRBJ2-6, is KAGVTQTPRYLIKTRGQQVTLSCSPISGHRSVSWYQQTPGQGLQFLFEYFSETQRNKGNFPGRFSGRQFSNSRSEMNVSTLELGDSALYLCASSYESANVLTFGAGSRLTVL.

This clone was counted only a few times. This chain connects TRBV5-4 to TRBJ2-2; 8 bases map to TRBD1. Germline trimming cut 0 bases from V and 4 bases from J; bases unmatched to any gene: 2. This CDR3 comprises 15 residues. In germline, CDR1 is SGHNT, CDR2 YYREEE (reference sequence). CDR3: CASSLAGGGTGELFF. The CDR3 nucleotides are TGTGCCAGCAGCTTGGCAGGGGGCGGCACCGGGGAGCTGTTTTTT.

V gene TRBV9 combines with J gene TRBJ2-7; 10 positions agree with TRBD1. V shed 4 bases, J shed 2 bases, and the junction held 3 bases outside the gene matches. Germline V gene lookup returns CDR1 SGDLS and CDR2 YYNGEE. This CDR3 spans 14 amino acids. Here the CDR3 DNA reads TGTGCCAGCAGCAAGGGACAGGGGACCTACGAGCAGTACTTC. As protein: CASSKGQGTYEQYF. The variable domain in full, with the rest retrieved from reference TRBV9 and TRBJ2-7, is DSGVTQTPKHLITATGQRVTLRCSPRSGDLSVYWYQQSLDQGLQFLIQYYNGEERAKGNILERFSAQQFPDLHSELNLSSLELGDSALYFCASSKGQGTYEQYFGPGTRLTVT.